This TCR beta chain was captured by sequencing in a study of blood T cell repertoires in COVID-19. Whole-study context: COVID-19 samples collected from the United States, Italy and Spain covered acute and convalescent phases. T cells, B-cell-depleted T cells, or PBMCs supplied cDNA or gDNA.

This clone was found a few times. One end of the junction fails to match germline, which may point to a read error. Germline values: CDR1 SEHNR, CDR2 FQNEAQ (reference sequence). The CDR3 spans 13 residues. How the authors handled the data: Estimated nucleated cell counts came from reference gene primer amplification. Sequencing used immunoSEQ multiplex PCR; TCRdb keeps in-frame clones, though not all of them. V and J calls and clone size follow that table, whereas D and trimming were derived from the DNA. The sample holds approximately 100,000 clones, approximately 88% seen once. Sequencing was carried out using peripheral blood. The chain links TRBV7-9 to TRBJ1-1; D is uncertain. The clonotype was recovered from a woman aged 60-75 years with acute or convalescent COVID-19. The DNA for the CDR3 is TGTGCCAGCAGCTTAACCCTTGGCACTAAAGCTTTCTTT. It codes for CASSLTLGTKAFF. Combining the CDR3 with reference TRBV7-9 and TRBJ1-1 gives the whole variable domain DTGVSQNPRHKITKRGQNVTFRCDPISEHNRLYWYRQTLGQGPEFLTYFQNEAQLEKSRLLSDRFSAERPKGSFSTLEIQRTEQGDSAMYLCASSLTLGTKAFFGQGTRLTVV.